This T cell receptor beta chain was retrieved from a study of cytotoxic CD8 clonotypes in ibrutinib-treated CLL. Study background: Response material was collected after a median about 11 months of treatment, range 6 to 36. Regarding the study as a whole: There were few public clonotypes, and on treatment they contracted or stayed stable. In sustained-remission versus progressing patients, sampling times differed.

Investigators sought sequencing depths of between 1 in 200,000 and 1 in 1 million T cells. Profiling relied on immunoSEQ multiplex PCR, and the TCRdb table lists in-frame clones only, not all of them. The sample lists over 95,000 clones; roughly 60% were seen once. For this clone: Its antigen is not known.

In germline, CDR1 is WSHSY, CDR2 SAAADI. V lost 3 bases, J lost 0 bases, and 11 bases stayed unmatched. The CDR3 contains 18 residues. The receptor was isolated from a human donor with chronic lymphocytic leukemia. The chain is built from TRBV10-2 and TRBJ2-4; 7 bases line up with TRBD1. The material sequenced was PBMCs, taken after 24 months of ibrutinib treatment. The CDR3 protein is CASSDRDSRQLAKNIQYF. The CDR3 bases are TGCGCCAGCAGTGACCGGGACAGCCGCCAGCTAGCCAAAAACATTCAGTACTTC.